This TCR beta chain derives from a study of neurological immune-mediated disorders. Germline CDR1 and CDR2: LGHNA and YSLEER. The V segment lost 1 base and the J segment 4 bases; nucleotides outside the gene matches: 9. The CDR3 contains 17 residues. 5'RACE with 10-nucleotide random UMIs produced the cDNA. One entry per CDR3 protein results from TCRdb running MiXCR on the 5' RACE reads. This table has about 50,000 distinct CDR3 sequences, about 9.4% appearing once. This clonotype was seen ten or more times. This TCR was sampled from a man between 70 and 80 years old with HTLV-1-associated myelopathy (HAM/TSP). Material for sequencing was PBMCs. V and J are TRBV4-3 and TRBJ2-3, with 9 bases that match TRBD1. As DNA, the CDR3 is TGCGCCAGCAGCCAAGGCATCGGGACAGGGATTCCAGATACGCAGTATTTT. Translation gives CASSQGIGTGIPDTQYF.